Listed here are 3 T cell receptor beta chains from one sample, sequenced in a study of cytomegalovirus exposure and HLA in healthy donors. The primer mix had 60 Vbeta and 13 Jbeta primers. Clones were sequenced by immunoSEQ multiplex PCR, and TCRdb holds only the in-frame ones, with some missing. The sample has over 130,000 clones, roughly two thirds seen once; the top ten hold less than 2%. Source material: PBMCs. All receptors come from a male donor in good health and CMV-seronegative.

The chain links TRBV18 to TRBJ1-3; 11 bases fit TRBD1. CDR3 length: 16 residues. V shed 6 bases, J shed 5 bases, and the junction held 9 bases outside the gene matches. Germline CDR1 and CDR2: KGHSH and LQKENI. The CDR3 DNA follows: TGTGCCAGCTCCCCCGGGACAGGGGGGACTCGAAACACCATATATTTT. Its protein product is CASSPGTGGTRNTIYF. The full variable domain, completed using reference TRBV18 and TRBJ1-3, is NAGVMQNPRHLVRRRGQEARLRCSPMKGHSHVYWYRQLPEEGLKFMVYLQKENIIDESGMPKERFSAEFPKEGPSILRIQQVVRGDSAAYFCASSPGTGGTRNTIYFGEGSWLTVV.

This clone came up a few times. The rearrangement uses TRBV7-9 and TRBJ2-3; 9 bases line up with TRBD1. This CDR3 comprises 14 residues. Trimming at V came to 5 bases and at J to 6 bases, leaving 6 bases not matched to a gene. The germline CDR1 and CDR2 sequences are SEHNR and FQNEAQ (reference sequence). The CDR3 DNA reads TGTGCCAGCAGCCGACGGACAGGGGCCGATACGCAGTATTTT. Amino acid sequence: CASSRRTGADTQYF. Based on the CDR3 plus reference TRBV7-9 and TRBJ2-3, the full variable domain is DTGVSQNPRHKITKRGQNVTFRCDPISEHNRLYWYRQTLGQGPEFLTYFQNEAQLEKSRLLSDRFSAERPKGSFSTLEIQRTEQGDSAMYLCASSRRTGADTQYFGPGTRLTVL.

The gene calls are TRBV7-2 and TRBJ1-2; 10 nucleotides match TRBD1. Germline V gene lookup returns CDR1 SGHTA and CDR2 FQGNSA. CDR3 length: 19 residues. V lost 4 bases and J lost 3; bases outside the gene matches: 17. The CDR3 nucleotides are TGTGCCAGCAGCTCCCATACAGATTACCGGGACAGGGGACACTATGGCTACACCTTC. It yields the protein CASSSHTDYRDRGHYGYTF.